These 11 T cell receptor beta chains were all obtained from the same sample, sequenced in a study of T cells expressing NK-cell markers. Reanalyzing the 5' RACE reads, TCRdb keeps one entry per CDR3 protein, without DNA. Found here are about 440,000 distinct CDR3 sequences; the top ten clones hold approximately 7%. Sequenced sample: blood T cells: a sorted CD56 or NKG2C T cell subset, CD4+ or CD8+ T cells, or bulk PBMC T cells (not recorded which). These receptors were collected from a woman aged 18-70 years in good health.

The V gene is TRBV4-3, the J gene TRBJ1-2; the D call from TCRdb, TRBD1, cannot be confirmed without DNA. The length of the CDR3 is 15 residues. The germline gives CDR1 LGHNA, CDR2 YSLEER. This chain's CDR3 is CASSQASRGRYGYTF.

CDR3 region: CASSQTGTTLFTGELFF. The chain links TRBV4-2 to TRBJ2-2; the D call from TCRdb, TRBD1, cannot be confirmed without DNA. In germline, CDR1 is LGHNA, CDR2 YNFKEQ. This CDR3 contains 17 residues.

Here the CDR3 reads CSARDRRVFGGETEQFF. The V call is TRBV20-1, the J call TRBJ2-1; TCRdb gives TRBD1 as the D gene, but with no DNA this cannot be confirmed. CDR1 is DFQATT and CDR2 is SNEGSKA in the germline V gene (reference sequence). This CDR3 comprises 17 residues.

The J gene is TRBJ1-5, the V gene TRBV27; the D call of TRBD1 rests on TCRdb alone, since no DNA is present to check it. Per the germline V gene, CDR1 is MNHEY and CDR2 is SMNVEV (reference sequence). This CDR3 contains 14 residues. The CDR3 loop is CASSFWGSNQPQHF.

This rearrangement joins TRBV15 to TRBJ2-3; TCRdb's D call of TRBD2 is untestable without DNA. The CDR3 has 18 residues. From germline, CDR1 is LNHNV and CDR2 YYDKDF (reference sequence). CDR3 amino acids: CATSRDHGLAGDTDTQYF.

The rearrangement joins TRBV12-3 or TRBV12-4 to TRBJ2-3; TCRdb lists TRBD1, though no DNA is available to test this call. The CDR3 extends over 15 amino acids. The CDR3 region is CASRETGSWGNTQYF.

The chain recombines TRBV29-1 with TRBJ2-7. CDR1 is SQVTM and CDR2 is ANQGSEA in the germline V gene. The length of the CDR3 is 11 residues. The CDR3 reads CSAGRSYEQYF.

The V and J genes are TRBV9 and TRBJ1-1. Per the germline V gene, CDR1 is SGDLS and CDR2 is YYNGEE. This CDR3 comprises 14 residues. CDR3 amino acids: CASSVQTRIPEAFF.

The rearrangement uses TRBV5-4 and TRBJ2-5; the D call of TRBD2 rests on TCRdb alone, since no DNA is present to check it. CDR1 is SGHNT, CDR2 YYREEE, per germline (reference sequence). The CDR3 has 14 amino acids. The CDR3 reads CASRAGSSQETQYF.

The gene calls are TRBV2 and TRBJ2-7; the TCRdb D gene call, TRBD2, has no DNA to confirm it. CDR3 size: 14 residues. Germline V gene data show CDR1 as SNHLY and CDR2 as FYNNEI. CDR3 sequence reads: CASSEAGTSYEQYF.

The rearrangement joins TRBV10-3 to TRBJ2-5. This CDR3 has 13 amino acids. CDR1 and CDR2 (germline): ENHRY, SYGVKD. The CDR3 protein is CAISDSAKETQYF.